One and the same sample provided the 21 T cell receptor beta chains below, sequenced in a study of beta chain features in type 1 diabetes. Every bit of the isolated RNA underwent reverse transcription, so sequencing read expressed TCRB transcripts. Assay: immunoSEQ multiplex PCR; the TCRdb copy retains only in-frame clones and omits some. The data hold more than 150,000 clones, with 7.5% to 10% observed a single time. Sequencing input: central memory CD4+ T cells from blood. These receptors were taken from a woman younger than 35 in good health.

This chain joins TRBV9 and TRBJ1-1, with D perhaps matching TRBD1 (6 bases). V dropped 2 bases and J dropped 4 bases, with 12 bases sitting between them. This CDR3 is built from 14 residues. Germline-derived CDR1 and CDR2 are SGDLS and YYNGEE. The CDR3 sequence is CASSVGEGGTEAFF. The DNA of the CDR3 is TGTGCCAGCAGCGTTGGGGAGGGGGGCACTGAAGCTTTCTTT. The full variable domain, with the rest looked up from reference TRBV9 and TRBJ1-1, is DSGVTQTPKHLITATGQRVTLRCSPRSGDLSVYWYQQSLDQGLQFLIQYYNGEERAKGNILERFSAQQFPDLHSELNLSSLELGDSALYFCASSVGEGGTEAFFGQGTRLTVV.

V usage is TRBV9 and J usage is TRBJ2-1, with 13 bases identical to TRBD2. CDR3 length equals 19 residues. CDR1 is SGDLS and CDR2 is YYNGEE in the germline V gene. V was pared by 3 bases and J by 4 bases, with 13 bases of the junction left unmatched. The CDR3 coding sequence is TGTGCCAGCAGCGCAGCCGGGGTCTGGGGACTAGCGGGGTACAATGAGCAGTTCTTC. It is translated as CASSAAGVWGLAGYNEQFF.

The CDR3 DNA follows: TGTGCCAGCAGTTTATCGTCCAGGGTAGGGAGCAATCAGCCCCAGCATTTT. It is translated as CASSLSSRVGSNQPQHF. The chain joins TRBV27 to TRBJ1-5; a weak D match, TRBD1 (5 bases). CDR3 length: 17 amino acids. CDR1 is MNHEY and CDR2 is SMNVEV in the germline V gene (reference sequence). V dropped 0 bases and J dropped 1 base, with 13 bases sitting between them.

The chain employs TRBV18 and TRBJ1-2; 8 positions agree with TRBD1. V was clipped by 2 bases and J by 0 bases; unmatched bases: 8. The CDR3 runs to 17 residues. Germline V gives CDR1 KGHSH, CDR2 LQKENI. CDR3 nucleotide sequence: TGTGCCAGCTCACCAATGCTCGGACAGGGCGCTAACTATGGCTACACCTTC. This codes for CASSPMLGQGANYGYTF.

This clone occurred a few times. At one end, the junction sequence differs from germline, possibly due to a read error. Within the sample, other DNA sequences also encode this same CDR3. The chain joins TRBV2 to TRBJ2-2; D perhaps matches TRBD2 (6 bases). The CDR3 length is 13 residues. Germline loops: CDR1 SNHLY, CDR2 FYNNEI. CDR3 protein: CASTGGSTGELFF. In nucleotides, the CDR3 is TGTGCAAGCACCGGGGGTTCCACCGGGGAGCTGTTTTTT.

This chain connects TRBV5-1 to TRBJ2-1; D perhaps matches TRBD1 (7 bases). The CDR3 is 13 amino acids. With 7 bases removed from V and 6 bases from J, the gap between germline ends came to 14 bases. Germline V gene sequence: CDR1 SGHRS, CDR2 YFSETQ. CDR3 loop: CASRGTVGNEQFF. The CDR3 DNA sequence: TGCGCCAGCCGGGGGACAGTAGGCAATGAGCAGTTCTTC.

On this clone itself: This same CDR3 is encoded by further DNA sequences in the sample. This chain uses TRBV28 with TRBJ2-5, with D hard to call. V was shortened by 4 bases and J by 1 base, with 4 bases between the two germline ends. Germline assignment: CDR1 MDHEN and CDR2 SYDVKM. The CDR3 is 12 amino acids. The CDR3 loop reads CASSSVQETQYF. The CDR3 DNA sequence: TGTGCCAGCAGTTCTGTCCAAGAGACCCAGTACTTC.

The genes are TRBV29-1 and TRBJ1-1; 9 nucleotides line up with TRBD1. Germline V gives CDR1 SQVTM, CDR2 ANQGSEA. CDR3 length equals 13 residues. V lost 8 bases to trimming and J lost 3 bases; unmatched junction nucleotides: 7. In DNA, the CDR3 is TGCAGCTTCCGGGACAGGGATTACACTGAAGCTTTCTTT. Amino acids: CSFRDRDYTEAFF.

This clone has a handful of counts. The chain uses TRBV7-2 and TRBJ2-7; tentatively, D is TRBD2 (6 bases). The germline V and J ends were trimmed by 3 bases and 3 bases, with 12 bases remaining between them. Germline CDR1 is SGHTA and CDR2 is FQGNSA. The CDR3 has 14 amino acids. The CDR3 DNA reads as TGTGCCAGCAGCTTCCTAGGAGGGCACTACGAGCAGTACTTC. Protein product: CASSFLGGHYEQYF.

This clone occurred a few times. The rearrangement joins TRBV7-6 to TRBJ2-7; 9 bases are a match to TRBD1. Germline loops: CDR1 SGHVS, CDR2 FNYEAQ. The CDR3 length is 15 residues. Unmatched junction bases numbered 4, after V lost 3 bases and J lost 1 base. The CDR3 DNA follows: TGTGCCAGCAGCTTGGGGACAGGGATTTCCTACGAGCAGTACTTC. This encodes CASSLGTGISYEQYF.

The V and J genes are TRBV7-2 and TRBJ1-6, with TRBD1 matching 8 bases. V lost 5 bases, J lost 6 bases, and 6 bases stayed unmatched. The CDR3 extends over 15 amino acids. Germline CDR1 and CDR2: SGHTA and FQGNSA. The DNA for the CDR3 is TGTGCCAGCAGCCAAAGACAGGGGTTTAATTCACCCCTCCACTTT. This codes for CASSQRQGFNSPLHF.

The rearrangement joins TRBV27 to TRBJ2-5, with 7 bases fitting TRBD1. The CDR3 is made up of 16 amino acids. V was clipped by 6 bases and J by 4 bases; unmatched bases: 14. Germline V gene sequence: CDR1 MNHEY, CDR2 SMNVEV (reference sequence). The CDR3 DNA reads as TGTGCCAGCAGCCCTATGAAGGGGGCGCTGAGAGAGACCCAGTACTTC. Its translation is CASSPMKGALRETQYF.

This clone was observed a handful of times. This chain joins TRBV4-3 and TRBJ1-4, with D possibly being TRBD1 (5 bases). Germline lookup yields CDR1 LGHNA and CDR2 YSLEER. This CDR3 comprises 15 residues. Trimming removed 1 base at V and 7 bases at J, with 13 bases between. The DNA of the CDR3 is TGCGCCAGCAGCCAAGGTGGGGGGTCGGGTGAAAAACTGTTTTTT. Translating it yields CASSQGGGSGEKLFF.

This clone occurred a few times. The sample has other DNA sequences that encode this CDR3 too. V and J are TRBV30 and TRBJ1-5; D remains unclear. The V and J ends lost 0 bases and 1 base respectively, with 4 bases between them. This CDR3 has 13 amino acids. The germline CDR1 and CDR2 sequences are GTSNPN and SVGIG (reference sequence). CDR3 sequence reads: CAWSVHSNQPQHF. The CDR3 region has the DNA TGTGCCTGGAGTGTACACAGCAATCAGCCCCAGCATTTT. The variable domain in full, with the rest retrieved from reference TRBV30 and TRBJ1-5, is SQTIHQWPATLVQPVGSPLSLECTVEGTSNPNLYWYRQAAGRGLQLLFYSVGIGQISSEVPQNLSASRPQDRQFILSSKKLLLSDSGFYLCAWSVHSNQPQHFGDGTRLSIL.

This clone was counted a few times. J is TRBJ1-2 and V is TRBV2; no clear D. V was shortened by 3 bases and J by 2 bases, with 10 bases between the two germline ends. This CDR3 has 14 amino acids. In germline, CDR1 is SNHLY, CDR2 FYNNEI. This CDR3 reads CASSEGRKNYGYTF. The CDR3 DNA follows: TGTGCCAGCAGTGAGGGCAGGAAGAACTATGGCTACACCTTC.

The chain combines TRBV30 with TRBJ2-5, with 11 positions matching TRBD2. The CDR3 has 14 residues. Germline lookup yields CDR1 GTSNPN and CDR2 SVGIG (reference sequence). V was pared by 5 bases and J by 5 bases, with 7 bases of the junction left unmatched. The CDR3 reads CAWADWTSGETQYF. As DNA, the CDR3 is TGTGCCTGGGCCGACTGGACTAGCGGGGAGACCCAGTACTTC.

V usage is TRBV2 and J usage is TRBJ2-5; 9 bases line up with TRBD1. The V gene end was trimmed by 5 bases and the J gene end by 7 bases; junction bases not matched to a gene: 8. The CDR3 has 14 amino acids. Germline loops: CDR1 SNHLY, CDR2 FYNNEI. The CDR3 bases are TGTGCCAGCAGTAACCGGGACAGGGTGGCGACCCAGTACTTC. Protein: CASSNRDRVATQYF.

This clone was counted a few times. V usage is TRBV5-4 and J usage is TRBJ2-4, with 10 nucleotides matching TRBD1. V lost 0 bases and J lost 8; bases outside the gene matches: 11. The germline gives CDR1 SGHNT, CDR2 YYREEE (reference sequence). This CDR3 region has 17 residues. CDR3 region: CASSLARDRGRGDIQYF. For the CDR3, the DNA is TGTGCCAGCAGCTTGGCCAGGGACAGGGGCCGCGGAGACATTCAGTACTTC.

The gene calls are TRBV7-2 and TRBJ1-2, with 9 bases fitting TRBD1. The V and J ends lost 4 bases and 7 bases, in that order; junction bases with no gene match: 13. The CDR3 has 16 amino acids. Germline CDR1 and CDR2: SGHTA and FQGNSA. The DNA for the CDR3 is TGTGCCAGCAGCTCCCCTCCGGGACAGGGTGTATCTGGCTACACCTTC. Protein product: CASSSPPGQGVSGYTF.

The rearrangement links TRBV6-5 to TRBJ1-1; D is possibly TRBD1 (6 bases). The CDR3 is 16 residues long. The germline V and J ends were trimmed by 2 bases and 3 bases, with 16 bases remaining between them. Germline values: CDR1 MNHEY, CDR2 SVGAGI. CDR3 nucleotides: TGTGCCAGCAGTTACGGGGTGGCCAGGGGAGACACTGAAGCTTTCTTT. This codes for CASSYGVARGDTEAFF.

Only a few counts were recorded for this clone. The V call is TRBV7-2, the J call TRBJ1-2; D unclear. CDR1 is SGHTA, CDR2 FQGNSA, per germline. V lost 5 bases and J 1 base, leaving 11 bases between the germline ends. This CDR3 has 14 residues. CDR3 nucleotides: TGTGCCAGCAGCCCTCGAGCCGGTAACTATGGCTACACCTTC. Its protein is CASSPRAGNYGYTF.